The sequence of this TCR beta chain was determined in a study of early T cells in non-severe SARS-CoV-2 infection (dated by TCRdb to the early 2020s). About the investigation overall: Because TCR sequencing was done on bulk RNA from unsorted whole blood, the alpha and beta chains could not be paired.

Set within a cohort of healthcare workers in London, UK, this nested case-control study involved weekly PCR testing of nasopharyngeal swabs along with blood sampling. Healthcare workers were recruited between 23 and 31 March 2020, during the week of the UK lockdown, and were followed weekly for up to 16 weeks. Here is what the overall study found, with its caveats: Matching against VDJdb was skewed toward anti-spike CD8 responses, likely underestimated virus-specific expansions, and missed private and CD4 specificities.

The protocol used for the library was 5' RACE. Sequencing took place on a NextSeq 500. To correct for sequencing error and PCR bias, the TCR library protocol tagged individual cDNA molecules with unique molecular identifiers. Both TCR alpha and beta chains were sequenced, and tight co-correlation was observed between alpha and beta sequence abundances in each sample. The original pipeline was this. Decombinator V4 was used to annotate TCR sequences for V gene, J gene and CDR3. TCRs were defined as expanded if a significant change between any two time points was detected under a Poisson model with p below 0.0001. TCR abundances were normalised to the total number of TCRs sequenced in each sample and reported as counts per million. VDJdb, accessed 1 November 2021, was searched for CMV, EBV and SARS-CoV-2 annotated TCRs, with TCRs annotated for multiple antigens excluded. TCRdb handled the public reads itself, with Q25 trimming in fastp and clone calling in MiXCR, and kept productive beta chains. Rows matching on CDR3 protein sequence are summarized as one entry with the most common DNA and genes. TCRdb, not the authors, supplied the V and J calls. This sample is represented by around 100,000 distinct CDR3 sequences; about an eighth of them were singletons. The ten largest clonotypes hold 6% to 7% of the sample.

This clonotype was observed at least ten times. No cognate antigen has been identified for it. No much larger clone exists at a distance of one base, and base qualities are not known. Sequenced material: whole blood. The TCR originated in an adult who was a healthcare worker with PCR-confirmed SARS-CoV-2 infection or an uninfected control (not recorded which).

CDR3 region: CASQPLEYEQYF. The DNA is TGTGCCAGTCAGCCGTTAGAGTACGAGCAGTACTTC. This receptor chain uses TRBV2 and TRBJ2-7, with the D gene too uncertain to name. V lost 9 bases and J lost 4 bases; the stretch between them is 13 bases long. The germline V gene supplies CDR1 SNHLY and CDR2 FYNNEI. The CDR3 goes from the cysteine to the phenylalanine over 12 residues. The retained sequence is limited to the CDR3, 36 bases, with the frame set at the first base.